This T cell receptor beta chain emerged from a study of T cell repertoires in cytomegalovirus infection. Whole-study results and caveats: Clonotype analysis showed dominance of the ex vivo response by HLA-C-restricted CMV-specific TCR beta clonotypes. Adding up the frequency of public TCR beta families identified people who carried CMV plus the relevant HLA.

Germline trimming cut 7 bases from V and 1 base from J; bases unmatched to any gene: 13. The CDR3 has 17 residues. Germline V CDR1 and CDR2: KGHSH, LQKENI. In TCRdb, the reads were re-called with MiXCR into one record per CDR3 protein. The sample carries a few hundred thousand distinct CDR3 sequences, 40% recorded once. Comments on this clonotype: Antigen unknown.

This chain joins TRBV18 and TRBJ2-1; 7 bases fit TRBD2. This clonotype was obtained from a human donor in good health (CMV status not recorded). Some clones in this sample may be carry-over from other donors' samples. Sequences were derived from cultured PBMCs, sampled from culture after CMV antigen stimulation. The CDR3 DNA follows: TGTGCCAGCTTCCTACAGGCGGGGGTAGTTTCCTACAATGAGCAGTTCTTC. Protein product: CASFLQAGVVSYNEQFF.